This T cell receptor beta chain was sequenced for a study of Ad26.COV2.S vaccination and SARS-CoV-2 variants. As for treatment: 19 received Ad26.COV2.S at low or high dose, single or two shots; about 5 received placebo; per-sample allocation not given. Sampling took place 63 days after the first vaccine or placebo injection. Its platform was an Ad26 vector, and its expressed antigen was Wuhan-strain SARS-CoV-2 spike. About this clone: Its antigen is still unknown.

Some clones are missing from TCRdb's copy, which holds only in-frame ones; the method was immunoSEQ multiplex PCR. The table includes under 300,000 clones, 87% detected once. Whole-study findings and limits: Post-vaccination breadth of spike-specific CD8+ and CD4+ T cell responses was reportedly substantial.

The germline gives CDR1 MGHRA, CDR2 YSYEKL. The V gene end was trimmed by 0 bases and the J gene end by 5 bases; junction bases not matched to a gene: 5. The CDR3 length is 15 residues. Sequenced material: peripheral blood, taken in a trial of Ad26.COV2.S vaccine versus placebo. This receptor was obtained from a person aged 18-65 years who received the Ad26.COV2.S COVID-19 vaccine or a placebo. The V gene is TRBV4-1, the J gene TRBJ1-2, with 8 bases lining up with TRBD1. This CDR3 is CASSQDDRGFYGYTF. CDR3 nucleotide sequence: TGCGCCAGCAGCCAAGATGACAGGGGATTTTATGGCTACACCTTC.